What follows are 18 T cell receptor beta chains derived from one specimen sequenced in a study of blood T cell repertoires in COVID-19. Data came from immunoSEQ multiplex PCR; TCRdb stores just in-frame clones and leaves some out. The sample gives about 76,000 clones, around nine tenths of which show up once; roughly 6% is in the top ten. Specimen: peripheral blood. These receptors all come from a human donor in a cohort sampled during active COVID-19.

The V and J genes are TRBV4-1 and TRBJ2-3; possible D gene TRBD2, 5 bases. V was clipped by 2 bases and J by 3 bases, with 18 bases between them. Germline CDR1 reads MGHRA; CDR2 reads YSYEKL. The CDR3 contains 17 residues. DNA of the CDR3: TGCGCCAGCAGCCAACCCTACCGAGGGCTGAGGACAGATACGCAGTATTTT. It codes for CASSQPYRGLRTDTQYF.

The chain is built from TRBV2 and TRBJ1-2; no firm D call. Trimming took 10 bases from V and 2 from J, leaving 20 bases between them. The CDR3 length is 15 residues. Germline CDR1 is SNHLY and CDR2 is FYNNEI. Here the CDR3 reads CAIPVRGGRNYGYTF. The CDR3 DNA sequence: TGTGCCATCCCTGTCCGAGGAGGGAGGAACTATGGCTACACCTTC.

The V gene is TRBV19, the J gene TRBJ2-7; 9 positions agree with TRBD2. Trimming cost V 4 bases and J 2 bases; bases outside gene matches: 15. In germline, CDR1 is LNHDA, CDR2 SQIVND (reference sequence). The CDR3 loop spans 18 amino acids. The CDR3 here is CASSKSGGGATQTYEQYF. CDR3 DNA: TGTGCCAGTAGTAAATCTGGCGGGGGGGCCACACAAACCTACGAGCAGTACTTC.

The chain carries TRBV19 and TRBJ1-4; 9 nucleotides align to TRBD1. Germline CDR1 LNHDA, CDR2 SQIVND (reference sequence). The junction had 12 bases not matched to a gene; V was cut back by 5 bases and J by 8 bases. This CDR3 contains 16 residues. DNA of the CDR3: TGTGCCAGTAGTGCGGGGACAGGGATCGACGGCGAAAAACTGTTTTTT. It translates to CASSAGTGIDGEKLFF.

The gene calls are TRBV18 and TRBJ1-5; TRBD1 matches 9 bases. Germline V gives CDR1 KGHSH, CDR2 LQKENI. This CDR3 has 14 amino acids. V dropped 4 bases and J dropped 5; count of bases not matched to a gene: 3. This chain's CDR3 is CASSRGQGDQPQHF. The CDR3 DNA sequence: TGTGCCAGCTCACGGGGACAGGGTGATCAGCCCCAGCATTTT. The entire variable domain, with the rest obtained from reference TRBV18 and TRBJ1-5, is as follows: NAGVMQNPRHLVRRRGQEARLRCSPMKGHSHVYWYRQLPEEGLKFMVYLQKENIIDESGMPKERFSAEFPKEGPSILRIQQVVRGDSAAYFCASSRGQGDQPQHFGDGTRLSIL.

The rearrangement uses TRBV11-2 and TRBJ2-5; perhaps TRBD2 as D (5 bases). CDR3 length: 14 amino acids. Germline CDR1 reads SGHAT; CDR2 reads FQNNGV. Trimming removed 5 bases at V and 5 bases at J, with 15 bases between. In nucleotides, the CDR3 is TGTGCCAGCAGCCCTTACTCGGAGGTGGAGACCCAGTACTTC. Translated, it gives CASSPYSEVETQYF.

CDR3 DNA: TGCGCCAGCAGGATGACATCGGTGTGGGCTGATGAGCAGTTCTTC. Translation gives CASRMTSVWADEQFF. The chain joins TRBV5-1 to TRBJ2-1; D is ambiguous. The CDR3 has 15 residues. Trimming took 5 bases from V and 8 from J, leaving 20 bases between them. Germline lookup yields CDR1 SGHRS and CDR2 YFSETQ. Variable domain in full (rest from reference TRBV5-1 and TRBJ2-1): KAGVTQTPRYLIKTRGQQVTLSCSPISGHRSVSWYQQTPGQGLQFLFEYFSETQRNKGNFPGRFSGRQFSNSRSEMNVSTLELGDSALYLCASRMTSVWADEQFFGPGTRLTVL.

This chain links TRBV21-1 with TRBJ2-3; TRBD2, the table's D call, was not compared with the DNA. TRBV21-1 is labeled a pseudogene. This CDR3 has 19 residues. The CDR3: CASSPEGSLAGESTDTQYF. CDR3 nucleotide sequence: TGTGCCAGCAGCCCAGAGGGTTCCTTAGCGGGAGAGAGCACAGATACGCAGTATTTT.

The chain combines TRBV27 with TRBJ2-5, with a weak D call TRBD2 (5 bases). The CDR3 loop spans 12 amino acids. The V and J ends lost 6 bases and 5 bases respectively, with 10 bases between them. CDR1 and CDR2 from the germline V gene are MNHEY and SMNVEV (reference sequence). The CDR3 coding sequence is TGTGCCAGCAGCCGGGGTTCGGAGACCCAGTACTTC. It yields the protein CASSRGSETQYF.

The gene calls are TRBV12-1 and TRBJ1-5. TRBV12-1 is a known pseudogene. There are 16 residues in the CDR3. The CDR3 DNA follows: TGTGCCAGCAGCCCCCCGGGTGTCAATAGCAATCAGCCCCAGCATTTT. Its translation is CASSPPGVNSNQPQHF.

The chain links TRBV5-1 to TRBJ2-5; a possible D gene is TRBD2 (5 bases). Looked up from germline, CDR1 is SGHRS and CDR2 is YFSETQ. V lost 1 base and J lost 4, with 8 bases in between. This CDR3 is 13 amino acids long. CDR3 nucleotide sequence: TGCGCCAGCAGCTTGTGGGGAGTAGAGACCCAGTACTTC. This sequence encodes CASSLWGVETQYF.

The chain has TRBV7-9 and TRBJ2-7, with TRBD1 as a possible D gene (6 bases). Germline V lookup: CDR1 SEHNR, CDR2 FQNEAQ (reference sequence). V lost 5 bases, J lost 1 base, and 18 bases lay in between. The CDR3 consists of 16 residues. The CDR3 here is CASSPRAGVWSYEQYF. The CDR3 DNA follows: TGTGCCAGCAGCCCTAGGGCAGGGGTCTGGTCCTACGAGCAGTACTTC. The whole variable domain, filled in from reference TRBV7-9 and TRBJ2-7, reads DTGVSQNPRHKITKRGQNVTFRCDPISEHNRLYWYRQTLGQGPEFLTYFQNEAQLEKSRLLSDRFSAERPKGSFSTLEIQRTEQGDSAMYLCASSPRAGVWSYEQYFGPGTRLTVT.

Details on this clone: In the same sample, other DNA sequences code for this CDR3. The V and J genes are TRBV11-1 and TRBJ1-1; no definite D call. Trimming stripped 1 base from V and 1 base from J, with 4 bases between. Germline lookup yields CDR1 SGHAT and CDR2 FQDESV (reference sequence). This CDR3 is 13 amino acids long. The CDR3 sequence: CASSLGENTEAFF. The CDR3 coding sequence is TGTGCCAGCAGCTTAGGAGAGAACACTGAAGCTTTCTTT.

The chain has TRBV18 and TRBJ2-5; tentatively, D is TRBD2 (6 bases). The CDR3 has 13 residues. Trimming stripped 8 bases from V and 1 base from J, with 11 bases between. Germline V CDR1 and CDR2: KGHSH, LQKENI. The CDR3 DNA sequence: TGTGCCAGCACGCCGGGAGTCCAAGAGACCCAGTACTTC. As protein: CASTPGVQETQYF.

CDR3 bases: TGTGCCAGCAGCCGCTTAACAGGGACGGGGAATTCACCCCTCCACTTT. Translated, it gives CASSRLTGTGNSPLHF. The chain employs TRBV3-1 (or the pseudogene TRBV3-2) and TRBJ1-6; TRBD1 might be the D (6 bases). The CDR3 has 16 amino acids. CDR1 is LGHDT, CDR2 YNNKEL, per germline (reference sequence). Trimming removed 4 bases at V and 7 bases at J, with 17 bases between.

This clone was observed a handful of times. The rearrangement links TRBV6-5 to TRBJ1-6; 7 bases fit TRBD1. J was trimmed by 4 bases and V by 0 bases; bases with no gene match: 3. This CDR3 region has 16 residues. Germline CDR1 MNHEY, CDR2 SVGAGI. CDR3 loop: CASSYSGTEYNSPLHF. DNA of the CDR3: TGTGCCAGCAGTTACTCCGGGACAGAGTATAATTCACCCCTCCACTTT.

This chain links TRBV11-2 with TRBJ1-4; possibly TRBD1 for D (6 bases). The germline gives CDR1 SGHAT, CDR2 FQNNGV. CDR3 size: 19 residues. V lost 7 bases and J lost 1, with 25 bases in between. Written as DNA, the CDR3 is TGTGCCAGCACTTTACCAAAACAGGGCCGAAAGGAAACTAATGAAAAACTGTTTTTT. Translation: CASTLPKQGRKETNEKLFF.

The V call is TRBV4-1, the J call TRBJ1-1; D perhaps matches TRBD1 (5 bases). Looked up from germline, CDR1 is MGHRA and CDR2 is YSYEKL. The CDR3 runs to 13 residues. The ends were cut back, 6 bases at V and 8 bases at J, with 16 bases in the middle. The CDR3 loop is CASSGPRRVEAFF. In DNA, the CDR3 is TGCGCCAGCAGTGGCCCCCGCAGGGTGGAAGCTTTCTTT.